These T cell receptor beta chains were read from a single sample in a study of tumor-infiltrating lymphocytes in primary liver carcinoma. TCRdb ran MiXCR on the multiplex PCR reads and lists one entry per CDR3 protein. Among hundreds of thousands of distinct CDR3 sequences listed, approximately 65% were seen once. The sample was peripheral blood. The source of these receptors is a man in his forties with primary liver carcinoma and hepatitis B virus infection. Each CDR3 is given with its conserved first and last residue. D genes are given only for firm matches. Clone size appears in some rows only: once, few, many, or a class for an expanded clone.

j_call,v_call,d_call,clone_size,cdr3_nt,cdr3_aa
TRBJ2-3,TRBV18,TRBD2,few,TGTGCCAGCTCACAGCAGCGGGACACAGATACGCAGTATTTT,CASSQQRDTDTQYF
TRBJ1-2,TRBV20-1,.,.,TGCAGTGTTAGAGATCCGGGTAACTATGGCTACACCTTC,CSVRDPGNYGYTF
TRBJ2-7,TRBV4-1,.,.,TGTGCCAGCAGCCAAGAGTTCGGGTTCGAGCGGTACTTC,CASSQEFGFERYF
TRBJ2-1,TRBV11-2,TRBD1,.,TGTGCCTACAGTTGGACAGGGGGTAAGGACAATGAGCAGTTCTTC,CAYSWTGGKDNEQFF
TRBJ1-3,TRBV11-2,.,many,TGTGCCAGCAGCTTAGGAGGGGTCTCTGGAAACACCATATATTTT,CASSLGGVSGNTIYF
TRBJ1-1,TRBV28,.,.,TGTGCCCTGCGAGGGGCGAGGACTGAAGCTATCTTT,CALRGARTEAIF
TRBJ2-1,TRBV7-9,.,.,TGTGCCAGCAGCCGTGGGGGCAACCCTCGGGAGCAGTTCTTC,CASSRGGNPREQFF
TRBJ2-3,TRBV5-4,TRBD1,.,TGTGCCGGCAGCGATCACGACAGGGGGCGGACTGATACGCAGTATTTT,CAGSDHDRGRTDTQYF
TRBJ2-6,TRBV29-1,.,.,TGCATCGTCACGGGTTCTGGGGCCAACGTCCTGACTTTC,CIVTGSGANVLTF
TRBJ1-1,TRBV12-3/TRBV12-4,.,once,TGTGCCAGCAGTTTCGCGAACACTGAAACTTTCTTT,CASSFANTETFF
TRBJ2-5,TRBV19,TRBD2,.,TGTGCCAGTAGTATTGTAGCGGGGCCTCGGGGGACCCAGTACTTC,CASSIVAGPRGTQYF
TRBJ1-6,TRBV20-1,.,.,TGCAGTGCTAGTAAGCGCCAAGTCCTCTCCTATAATTCACCCCTCCACTTT,CSASKRQVLSYNSPLHF
TRBJ2-5,TRBV6-2/TRBV6-3,.,many,TGTGCCAGCAGTTACGGTTTGCAACTAGCAGAGACCCAGTACTTC,CASSYGLQLAETQYF
TRBJ2-2,TRBV29-1,TRBD1,many,TGCAGCGTCGCGACAGGGGGTCTGATCGGGGAGCTGTTTTTT,CSVATGGLIGELFF
TRBJ2-3,TRBV11-3,TRBD2,.,TGTGCCAGCAGCTTCGGTCTAGCGGGAGGGCCCGAGCATACGCAATATTTT,CASSFGLAGGPEHTQYF
TRBJ2-3,TRBV10-3,TRBD1,few,TGTGCCATGGGGACAGATAGCACAGATACGCAGTATTTT,CAMGTDSTDTQYF
TRBJ2-7,TRBV4-2,.,many,TGTGCCAGCAGCCAAGACGTCGGGACACGCTACGAGCAGTACTTC,CASSQDVGTRYEQYF
TRBJ2-5,TRBV10-3,TRBD2,.,TGTGCCATCAGTTCTGCGGGAGGGCGGGAGACCCACTACTTC,CAISSAGGRETHYF
TRBJ2-3,TRBV11-1,.,many,TGTGCCAGCGACGGGGGGCGAAGCACAGATACGCAGTATTTT,CASDGGRSTDTQYF
TRBJ1-1,TRBV5-1,TRBD1,.,TGCGCCAGCAGCTCCAAAGGGACAGGGCGGGACACTGAAGCTTTCTTT,CASSSKGTGRDTEAFF
TRBJ2-4,TRBV12-3/TRBV12-4,.,once,TGTGCCAGCAGAGCACAGTGTGGGGCCAAAAACATTAAGTACTTC,CASRAQCGAKNIKYF
TRBJ2-1,TRBV7-3,TRBD1,.,TGTGCCAGCAGCAAAAACAGGGGGAGTGACCAGTTCTTC,CASSKNRGSDQFF